These 10 T cell receptor beta chains were all obtained from the same sample, sequenced in a study of read filtering for tumor transcriptome and immune sequencing. From around 440 ng of RNA, a library with molecular barcoded alpha/delta and beta/gamma adaptors was made. Each CDR3 protein is one row after TCRdb ran MiXCR on the reads. The sample shows about 58,000 distinct CDR3 sequences, roughly an eighth of them seen only once. Sequencing used a population of CD138-negative cells sorted from bone marrow. The receptors derive from a donor older than 35 with multiple myeloma.

This clonotype appeared a few times. V is TRBV11-2 and J is TRBJ2-7, with D maybe TRBD2 (6 bases). Trimming stripped 7 bases from V and 2 bases from J, with 15 bases between. The CDR3 consists of 14 residues. Germline CDR1 is SGHAT and CDR2 is FQNNGV. In DNA, the CDR3 is TGTGCCAGCATCCCAGTGGGGGGTGCCTACGAGCAGTACTTC. Translating it yields CASIPVGGAYEQYF.

In this sample, this clonotype is medium-sized (0.01 to 0.1%). The gene calls are TRBV6-2 or TRBV6-3 and TRBJ2-1, with TRBD2 identical over 9 bases. The CDR3 has 15 amino acids. The V gene end was trimmed by 5 bases and the J gene end by 3 bases; junction bases not matched to a gene: 5. Germline V gives CDR1 MNHEY, CDR2 SVGEGT. CDR3 sequence reads: CASSTLAGLYNEQFF. As DNA, the CDR3 is TGTGCCAGCAGTACCCTAGCGGGGCTCTACAATGAGCAGTTCTTC.

At least ten counts were recorded for this clonotype. The chain employs TRBV5-4 and TRBJ2-7, with 8 bases matching TRBD1. This CDR3 comprises 17 residues. With 0 bases clipped from V and 0 bases from J, the junction kept 8 bases outside the gene matches. Germline loops: CDR1 SGHNT, CDR2 YYREEE (reference sequence). The CDR3 DNA sequence: TGTGCCAGCAGCTTGGCCCACAGGGGGAAAGACTCCTACGAGCAGTACTTC. This gives the protein CASSLAHRGKDSYEQYF.

This clonotype was found many times. The J gene is TRBJ1-1, the V gene TRBV5-4; D is unresolved. The CDR3 is made up of 15 amino acids. Germline CDR1 reads SGHNT; CDR2 reads YYREEE (reference sequence). Trimming removed 0 bases at V and 0 bases at J, with 9 bases between. The CDR3 coding sequence is TGTGCCAGCAGCTTGGGTGCCGTTATGAACACTGAAGCTTTCTTT. Protein sequence: CASSLGAVMNTEAFF.

This clonotype was detected ten times or more. The V gene is TRBV7-8, the J gene TRBJ2-1; TRBD2 aligns across 11 bases. Germline trimming cut 4 bases from V and 2 bases from J; bases unmatched to any gene: 7. The CDR3 sequence is 17 residues long. The germline CDR1 and CDR2 sequences are SGHVS and FQNEAQ. The CDR3 protein is CASSYLAGGLTYNEQFF. DNA of the CDR3: TGTGCCAGCAGCTACCTAGCGGGGGGCCTTACCTACAATGAGCAGTTCTTC.

This clonotype is judged medium-sized (0.01 to 0.1%). The J gene is TRBJ2-1, the V gene TRBV7-2; 12 bases are shared with TRBD2. The CDR3 loop spans 15 amino acids. Trimming at V came to 3 bases and at J to 4 bases, leaving 1 base not matched to a gene. Germline CDR1 and CDR2: SGHTA and FQGNSA. This CDR3 is CASSFTSGGYNEQFF. CDR3 in DNA: TGTGCCAGCAGCTTCACTAGCGGGGGGTACAATGAGCAGTTCTTC. Looking up the rest from reference TRBV7-2 and TRBJ2-1 gives the full variable domain: GAGVSQSPSNKVTEKGKDVELRCDPISGHTALYWYRQSLGQGLEFLIYFQGNSAPDKSGLPSDRFSAERTGGSVSTLTIQRTQQEDSAVYLCASSFTSGGYNEQFFGPGTRLTVL.

A word on this clonotype: A much larger clone differs by one base, so this may be a read error. The genes are TRBV5-1 and TRBJ2-1; 8 bases fit TRBD1. This CDR3 is 19 amino acids long. Germline V lookup: CDR1 SGHRS, CDR2 YFSETQ. This CDR3 reads CASSLPRGLGRYSYNGQFF. CDR3 in DNA: TGCGCCAGCAGCTTGCCCAGGGGGCTGGGTCGGTATTCCTACAATGGGCAGTTCTTC.

At least ten counts were recorded for this clonotype. The V and J genes are TRBV10-3 and TRBJ2-3, with D possibly being TRBD2 (5 bases). The CDR3 has 16 amino acids. Germline V gene data show CDR1 as ENHRY and CDR2 as SYGVKD. V lost 3 bases and J 4 bases, leaving 17 bases between the germline ends. The CDR3 region has the DNA TGTGCCATCAGTGAATCCACTAGTTCGCGGGCAGATACGCAGTATTTT. Amino acid sequence: CAISESTSSRADTQYF.

The gene calls are TRBV4-1 and TRBJ2-3; no clear D. The CDR3 sequence is 17 residues long. V was trimmed by 1 base and J by 1 base, leaving 15 bases between them. CDR1 MGHRA and CDR2 YSYEKL come from the germline V gene. The CDR3 loop reads CASSQGRTGTGTDTQYF. Written as DNA, the CDR3 is TGCGCCAGCAGCCAAGGTCGAACGGGCACAGGCACAGATACGCAGTATTTT.

This clonotype was found many times. The chain is built from TRBV28 and TRBJ1-5; possibly TRBD1 for D (6 bases). Trimming stripped 4 bases from V and 5 bases from J, with 18 bases between. Germline V gene lookup returns CDR1 MDHEN and CDR2 SYDVKM. The CDR3 is made up of 16 amino acids. The DNA of the CDR3 is TGTGCCAGCAGTTCCCCAGGCGGGGGGGGGCATCAGCCCCAGCATTTT. It yields the protein CASSSPGGGGHQPQHF.